This TCR beta chain was captured in a study of liver allograft versus peripheral blood T cells. In the study overall: Transplanted-liver and recipient peripheral blood T cell receptor repertoires were compared. General study points: Liver allograft repertoires of T cell receptors reportedly diverged from peripheral blood repertoires.

V shed 1 base and J shed 5 bases, with 8 bases lying between them. Germline V gene data show CDR1 as DFQATT and CDR2 as SNEGSKA (reference sequence). CDR3 length equals 13 residues. As to this clonotype: Antigen unknown.

TCRdb called the reads again in MiXCR, with one record for every CDR3 protein. The sample lists 9,500 to 12,000 distinct CDR3 sequences; less than 30% were seen once. The V gene is TRBV20-1, the J gene TRBJ2-2; maybe TRBD2 (5 bases). The TCR originated in a human patient who had a liver transplant. Some of the T cells might come from the graft donor. The CDR3 sequence: CSARAGWTGELFF. CDR3 sequence (DNA): TGCAGTGCTAGAGCGGGGTGGACCGGGGAGCTGTTTTTT.